Below are 13 T cell receptor beta chains sequenced from a single sample in a study of vaccination and CD4 T cells after COVID-19. Their target antigens are unknown. An Oncomine TCR Beta short-read assay was used to sequence the DNA from cultured CD4+ T cells. TCRdb passed the PCR reads through MiXCR, listing each CDR3 protein once. The profile covers about 12,000 distinct CDR3 sequences, with around three quarters appearing a single time and approximately 10% taken by the ten largest. Treatment reported: roughly 10-day PBMC culture with coronavirus spike peptide pools or control peptides (ViraFEST assay). The specimen was CD4+ T cells from blood, cultured in vitro. The receptors here all came from a human donor who had recovered from COVID-19.

The rearrangement joins TRBV10-3 to TRBJ2-1; D may be TRBD1 (5 bases). In germline, CDR1 is ENHRY, CDR2 SYGVKD. CDR3 length: 15 residues. V lost 5 bases and J 8 bases, leaving 19 bases between the germline ends. The CDR3 DNA reads TGTGCCATCAGTTCAAAGGGGTCCAGCGCCGATGAGCAGTTCTTC. It codes for CAISSKGSSADEQFF.

The rearrangement uses TRBV12-3 or TRBV12-4 and TRBJ2-3, with D maybe TRBD1 (6 bases). CDR3 length equals 14 residues. Trimming shortened V by 7 bases and J by 2 bases, and 13 bases separated the two germline ends. The CDR3 nucleotides are TGTGCCAGCATGCTGACAGGTTCCACAGATACGCAGTATTTT. Its protein is CASMLTGSTDTQYF.

The gene calls are TRBV24-1 and TRBJ2-5; TRBD2 matches at 9 bases. The germline CDR1 and CDR2 sequences are KGHDR and SFDVKD. This CDR3 spans 16 amino acids. Losses at the gene ends were 5 bases for V and 2 bases for J; bases not matched to a gene: 8. The CDR3 spells CATSARTSARQETQYF. Written as DNA, the CDR3 is TGTGCCACCAGTGCCCGGACTAGCGCGAGACAAGAGACCCAGTACTTC.

The chain employs TRBV2 and TRBJ1-1; no firm D call. V lost 4 bases and J lost 1, with 13 bases in between. The CDR3 covers 15 residues. From germline, CDR1 is SNHLY and CDR2 FYNNEI. Here the CDR3 DNA reads TGTGCCAGCAGTGTAATGGGTTCCTGGAACACTGAAGCTTTCTTT. It translates to CASSVMGSWNTEAFF.

A few counts support this clonotype. CDR3 nucleotide sequence: TGTGCCAGCAGCTTCCGGGACAGGGACGATGAGCAGTTCTTC. As protein: CASSFRDRDDEQFF. The chain couples TRBV11-2 to TRBJ2-1; 9 bases line up with TRBD1. The ends lost 3 bases at V and 8 bases at J; junction bases unmatched: 5. The germline gives CDR1 SGHAT, CDR2 FQNNGV. This CDR3 has 14 amino acids. Full variable domain (rest looked up from reference TRBV11-2 and TRBJ2-1): EAGVAQSPRYKIIEKRQSVAFWCNPISGHATLYWYQQILGQGPKLLIQFQNNGVVDDSQLPKDRFSAERLKGVDSTLKIQPAKLEDSAVYLCASSFRDRDDEQFFGPGTRLTVL.

The chain uses TRBV19 and TRBJ2-3; D is unresolved. V lost 4 bases to trimming and J lost 0 bases, with 11 bases between them. Looked up from germline, CDR1 is LNHDA and CDR2 is SQIVND (reference sequence). The CDR3 length is 15 residues. CDR3 loop: CASSNRIGSTDTQYF. The CDR3 region has the DNA TGTGCCAGTAGTAATAGGATCGGAAGCACAGATACGCAGTATTTT.

The rearrangement links TRBV10-3 to TRBJ1-5; 7 bases fit TRBD1. V trimming: 5 bases; J trimming: 2 bases; junction bases outside the gene matches: 6. CDR1 is ENHRY and CDR2 is SYGVKD in the germline V gene. The CDR3 length is 15 residues. The CDR3 nucleotides read TGTGCCATCAGTCCAGGGGGAACGGGCAATCAGCCCCAGCATTTT. Residues: CAISPGGTGNQPQHF.

This clonotype showed up just a few times. The gene calls are TRBV6-1 and TRBJ2-5; D gene uncertain. The germline V gene has CDR1 MNHNS and CDR2 SASEGT. The CDR3 totals 16 residues. V was trimmed by 8 bases and J by 0 bases, leaving 19 bases between them. CDR3 protein: CASFRLHASHQETQYF. DNA of the CDR3: TGTGCCAGCTTTCGGTTGCACGCTAGTCACCAAGAGACCCAGTACTTC.

This rearrangement joins TRBV6-2 or TRBV6-3 to TRBJ1-6; D perhaps matches TRBD1 (6 bases). Germline CDR1 MNHEY, CDR2 SVGEGT. V lost 7 bases and J 6 bases, leaving 19 bases between the germline ends. The CDR3 runs 16 residues. The CDR3 DNA sequence: TGTGCCAGCACCCACCCAGGGGCACTGGGTAATTCACCCCTCCACTTT. It yields the protein CASTHPGALGNSPLHF.

V is TRBV20-1 and J is TRBJ1-2; weak D call: TRBD1 (5 bases). This CDR3 comprises 14 residues. Germline-derived CDR1 and CDR2 are DFQATT and SNEGSKA (reference sequence). V gave up 5 bases and J gave up 5 bases, with 18 bases separating them. This CDR3 reads CSAYQGAREYGYTF. The CDR3 bases are TGCAGTGCTTATCAGGGCGCAAGGGAATATGGCTACACCTTC.

Relative to its sample, this clonotype is large. The genes are TRBV14 and TRBJ1-2; 10 nucleotides line up with TRBD1. V gave up 4 bases and J gave up 7 bases; unmatched junction bases: 6. Germline CDR1 SGHDN, CDR2 FVKESK. The CDR3 is 14 residues long. The CDR3 protein is CASSPGQGSFGYTF. DNA of the CDR3: TGTGCCAGCAGCCCGGGACAGGGGTCTTTTGGCTACACCTTC.

CDR3 protein: CASSLAGTATNEKLFF. In DNA, the CDR3 is TGTGCCAGCAGCTTAGCCGGGACAGCAACTAATGAAAAACTGTTTTTT. The rearrangement links TRBV7-6 to TRBJ1-4, with TRBD1 matching 7 bases. The CDR3 consists of 16 residues. Germline trimming cut 0 bases from V and 0 bases from J; bases unmatched to any gene: 1. The germline V gene has CDR1 SGHVS and CDR2 FNYEAQ.

The chain has TRBV20-1 and TRBJ1-5; 10 bases agree with TRBD1. CDR1 and CDR2 from the germline V gene are DFQATT and SNEGSKA (reference sequence). This CDR3 is 16 amino acids long. J was trimmed by 6 bases and V by 5 bases; bases with no gene match: 13. CDR3 in amino acids: CSALRQGADFGQPQHF. CDR3 sequence (DNA): TGCAGTGCTCTGCGACAGGGGGCGGATTTCGGTCAGCCCCAGCATTTT.